The rows below give T cell receptor beta chains drawn from one sample of a study of CD8+ T cells in alopecia areata. TCRdb's copy holds only in-frame clones and misses some; the assay was immunoSEQ multiplex PCR. Among about 150,000 clones listed, about 53% were seen once. Sample: CD8+ T cells sorted from blood, taken at week 0. Every receptor here comes from a human donor with alopecia areata. CDR3s include the opening cysteine and the closing phenylalanine or tryptophan. D genes are given only for firm matches. Clone size, where shown, is once, few, many, or a class for clones that have expanded.

v_call	d_call	j_call	clone_size	cdr3_aa	cdr3_nt
TRBV29-1	TRBD1	TRBJ2-3	-	CSGTGGRTDTQYF	TGCAGCGGTACAGGGGGACGCACAGATACGCAGTATTTT
TRBV4-3	TRBD1	TRBJ1-6	-	CASSQGTLGTELSSYNSPLHF	TGCGCCAGCAGCCAGGGTACCCTCGGGACAGAACTGAGCTCCTATAATTCACCCCTCCACTTT
TRBV4-3	TRBD1	TRBJ2-7	-	CASSQVRGLRYEQYF	TGCGCCAGCAGCCAAGTTAGGGGGCTGAGGTACGAGCAGTACTTC
TRBV10-2	-	TRBJ2-3	-	CASSESLNTQYF	TGCGCCAGCAGTGAGTCGTTGAATACGCAGTATTTT
TRBV13	-	TRBJ1-3	few	CASSLGLSVRSGNTIYF	TGTGCCAGCAGCTTAGGCCTGTCAGTTCGCTCTGGAAACACCATATATTTT
TRBV13	TRBD1	TRBJ2-7	-	CASSTPQGTSSYEQYF	TGTGCCAGCAGCACCCCACAGGGGACAAGCTCCTACGAGCAGTACTTC
TRBV29-1	-	TRBJ1-1	few	CSVEGGVTEAFF	TGCAGCGTTGAAGGGGGGGTCACTGAAGCTTTCTTT
TRBV11-2	TRBD1	TRBJ1-1	-	CASSLRQGANTEAFF	TGTGCCAGCAGCTTACGACAGGGGGCGAACACTGAAGCTTTCTTT
TRBV29-1	-	TRBJ1-2	few	CSVVAGAGYTF	TGCAGCGTTGTGGCAGGGGCTGGCTACACCTTC
TRBV4-1	-	TRBJ1-2	-	CASSQGYGYTF	TGCGCCAGCAGCCAGGGGTATGGCTACACCTTC
TRBV29-1	-	TRBJ1-2	few	CSVGYREGYTF	TGCAGCGTTGGGTACAGGGAAGGCTACACCTTC
TRBV6-6	-	TRBJ2-7	-	CASTDRTFYEQYF	TGTGCCAGCACCGACAGGACCTTCTACGAGCAGTACTTC
TRBV20-1	-	TRBJ1-1	-	CSAGENTEAFF	TGCAGTGCGGGGGAGAACACTGAAGCTTTCTTT
TRBV15	-	TRBJ1-5	few	CATSRGRQNNQPQHF	TGTGCCACCAGCAGAGGAAGACAGAACAATCAGCCCCAGCATTTT
TRBV9	TRBD1	TRBJ1-1	-	CASSVEDRAAEAFF	TGTGCCAGCAGCGTAGAAGACAGGGCAGCTGAAGCTTTCTTT
TRBV30	-	TRBJ2-7	-	CAWSVQVYEQYF	TGTGCCTGGAGTGTCCAGGTCTACGAGCAGTACTTC
TRBV13	-	TRBJ1-1	few	CASSLGNTEAFF	TGTGCCAGCAGCTTAGGGAACACTGAAGCTTTCTTT
TRBV9	-	TRBJ2-2	-	CASSPRVTGELFF	TGTGCCAGCAGCCCCCGGGTGACCGGGGAGCTGTTTTTT
TRBV19	TRBD1	TRBJ2-7	-	CASSMLGQSYEQYF	TGTGCCAGTAGTATGTTGGGACAGTCCTACGAGCAGTACTTC
TRBV30	-	TRBJ1-2	-	CAWSSGGDGYTF	TGTGCCTGGAGTTCGGGGGGAGATGGCTACACCTTC
TRBV4-3	-	TRBJ2-7	-	CASSQDSEQYF	TGCGCCAGCAGCCAAGACAGCGAGCAGTACTTC
TRBV6-6	-	TRBJ2-7	-	CASSQSRTNHPEQYF	TGTGCCAGCAGTCAGTCCAGGACAAATCACCCCGAGCAGTACTTC
TRBV2	-	TRBJ2-7	-	CATQPNPYEQYF	TGTGCCACACAACCCAATCCGTACGAGCAGTACTTC
TRBV9	TRBD2	TRBJ2-7	-	CASNSGPSGDEQYF	TGTGCCAGCAACTCGGGCCCTAGCGGGGACGAGCAGTACTTC
TRBV7-9	-	TRBJ1-6	-	CASSGSGNSPLHF	TGTGCCAGCAGCGGGTCCGGGAATTCACCCCTCCACTTT
TRBV9	-	TRBJ2-3	-	CASSDPSTDTQYF	TGTGCCAGCAGCGACCCTAGCACAGATACGCAGTATTTT
TRBV13	-	TRBJ2-7	-	CASSPGTYYEQYF	TGTGCCAGCAGCCCCGGGACCTACTACGAGCAGTACTTC
TRBV2	TRBD2	TRBJ2-3	-	CASSAERGEEDTQYF	TGTGCCAGCAGTGCTGAGCGGGGGGAGGAAGATACGCAGTATTTT
TRBV27	TRBD1	TRBJ2-7	few	CASSFQPTGTGAYEQYF	TGTGCCAGCAGTTTCCAACCAACCGGGACAGGCGCCTACGAGCAGTACTTC
TRBV29-1	-	TRBJ2-1	-	CSVEGGSSYYDNEQFF	TGCAGCGTTGAGGGGGGCTCATCTTACTACGACAATGAGCAGTTCTTC
TRBV10-3	-	TRBJ1-2	-	CAISGAGIRYYGYTF	TGTGCCATCAGTGGAGCAGGGATCAGATACTATGGCTACACCTTC
TRBV6-5	-	TRBJ2-3	-	CASSQRLIPDTQYF	TGTGCCAGCAGTCAACGACTAATTCCAGATACGCAGTATTTT
TRBV29-1	-	TRBJ2-7	few	CSVDGGYEQYF	TGCAGCGTTGATGGAGGCTACGAGCAGTACTTC
TRBV29-1	-	TRBJ1-2	-	CSVDGGQGTSFYGYTF	TGCAGCGTTGATGGGGGGCAGGGGACAAGCTTCTATGGCTACACCTTC
TRBV4-1	TRBD1	TRBJ2-1	-	CASSQNEGARRNEQFF	TGCGCCAGCAGCCAAAACGAGGGGGCCCGTCGCAATGAGCAGTTCTTC
TRBV29-1	-	TRBJ1-2	few	CSVVPPKGLSGYTF	TGCAGCGTTGTACCCCCTAAAGGGTTGAGTGGCTACACCTTC
TRBV2	TRBD1	TRBJ2-1	-	CASTTADRGSYNEQFF	TGTGCCAGCACCACTGCGGACAGGGGCTCCTACAATGAGCAGTTCTTC
TRBV5-1	-	TRBJ1-2	-	CASGYWESGTEGGYYGYTF	TGCGCCAGCGGCTATTGGGAATCCGGGACGGAAGGAGGCTACTATGGCTACACCTTC
TRBV14	-	TRBJ2-1	few	CASSHWDNVPYNEQFF	TGTGCCAGCAGCCATTGGGACAACGTCCCTTACAATGAGCAGTTCTTC
TRBV2	-	TRBJ2-1	few	CASSGTVNEQFF	TGTGCCAGCAGTGGGACAGTGAATGAGCAGTTCTTC
TRBV9	TRBD1	TRBJ2-6	-	CASSVHRGNSGANVLTF	TGTGCCAGCAGCGTACACAGGGGAAACTCTGGGGCCAACGTCCTGACTTTC
TRBV6-6	-	TRBJ1-1	-	CASSYGAAEAFF	TGTGCCAGCAGCTACGGGGCCGCTGAAGCTTTCTTT
TRBV29-1	-	TRBJ1-1	-	CSVVWDTEAFF	TGCAGCGTTGTGTGGGACACTGAAGCTTTCTTT
TRBV27	-	TRBJ2-3	-	CASSLMGRIDTQYF	TGTGCCAGCAGTTTAATGGGGCGAATAGATACGCAGTATTTT
TRBV29-1	-	TRBJ1-2	few	CSVREAGEDTNYGYTF	TGCAGCGTTCGCGAGGCAGGGGAAGATACTAACTATGGCTACACCTTC
TRBV6-5	-	TRBJ2-7	-	CASRGNSSPYEQYF	TGTGCCAGCAGGGGGAACAGCTCTCCCTACGAGCAGTACTTC
TRBV19	-	TRBJ1-2	-	CASSPRPVDPVDGYTF	TGTGCCAGTAGCCCCCGCCCGGTTGACCCGGTGGATGGCTACACCTTC
TRBV5-1	-	TRBJ2-1	-	CASSLAGSYNEQFF	TGCGCCAGCAGCTTGGCAGGGTCCTACAATGAGCAGTTCTTC
TRBV5-1	-	TRBJ2-1	once	CASSGPVGQAVYGDEQFF	TGCGCCAGCAGCGGCCCGGTCGGTCAGGCGGTATACGGCGATGAGCAGTTCTTC
TRBV30	TRBD1	TRBJ1-2	-	CAWTDGTGGLYGYTF	TGTGCCTGGACCGACGGGACAGGGGGATTATATGGCTACACCTTC
TRBV10-2	TRBD1	TRBJ1-1	-	CASRGGRAEAFF	TGCGCCAGCAGAGGGGGCAGGGCTGAAGCTTTCTTT